This paragraph covers one TCR beta chain sequence. Followed over time, Seattle patients had been enrolled while infection was active. This sample was taken from a study of blood T cell repertoires in COVID-19. Overall study: There were acute and convalescent COVID-19 samples, and they came from the United States, Italy and Spain. Sample material is recorded as cDNA or gDNA derived from T cells, B-cell-depleted T cells, or PBMCs.

Authors' methods: The assay estimated nucleated cells by amplifying reference gene primers. Using immunoSEQ multiplex PCR, the repertoire was profiled, and TCRdb retains in-frame clones only, with some absent. The V and J calls and clone size were taken over from that table, and D and trimming were inferred from the DNA. The data contain about 140,000 clones, about 85% of them seen just once; the ten biggest clones take up approximately 2.4%. This CDR3 contains 13 residues. V was pared by 3 bases and J by 10 bases, with 7 bases of the junction left unmatched. Germline V gives CDR1 SGHAT, CDR2 FQDESV (reference sequence).

Material for sequencing was peripheral blood. The genes are TRBV11-1 and TRBJ2-3; 7 bases are shared with TRBD2. This TCR came from a human donor with COVID-19, enrolled during active disease. The donor label of this sample is uncertain. DNA for the CDR3: TGTGCCAGCAGCTTCGGTGCGGGAGCGGCGCAGTATTTT. This sequence encodes CASSFGAGAAQYF.